This TCR beta chain was documented in a study of spatial heterogeneity in lung cancer. Study outcomes and limitations: Sequencing reached an estimated coverage of tumor T cells that was only around 7% for alpha chains and approximately 13% for beta chains. Expanded alpha and beta TCR counts within tumors tracked tumor mutation counts.

This clonotype was counted at least ten times. Its target is not known. Germline CDR1 reads GTSNPN; CDR2 reads SVGIG (reference sequence). The CDR3 totals 13 residues. J was trimmed by 8 bases and V by 1 base; bases with no gene match: 6. MiXCR, applied by TCRdb to the 5' RACE reads, yields one record per CDR3 protein. This sample has approximately 5,000 distinct CDR3 sequences, with approximately 8.4% found just once. The time point here: sample taken at primary tumor resection. V is TRBV30 and J is TRBJ1-2, with 8 bases lining up with TRBD1. This TCR was recovered from a female donor with early-stage non-small cell lung cancer. The sample consisted of lung tumor tissue, taken at surgery. The CDR3, as DNA: TGTGCCTGGAGTGCGGACAGGGTAGGGGGCTACACCTTC. It yields the protein CAWSADRVGGYTF.